This T cell receptor beta chain was captured by sequencing in a study of T-cell memory formation after mild COVID-19. TCRdb recomputed calls from the 5' RACE reads with MiXCR, one row per CDR3 protein. The profile shows some 290,000 distinct CDR3 sequences, about 16% of them singletons. Germline V gene sequence: CDR1 DFQATT, CDR2 SNEGSKA (reference sequence). This CDR3 comprises 15 residues. The germline V and J ends were trimmed by 0 bases and 6 bases, with 15 bases remaining between them. This clonotype was detected only a few times. Its matching antigen is unknown. The study's findings and limits: Second-wave clones that peaked on day 37 lacked confirmed SARS-CoV-2 specificity. Later expanders leaned CD4+, whereas day 15 to 85 contracting clones were balanced CD4/CD8. Certain responding clones were present in pre-infection memory, suggesting participation of cross-reactive memory. Largely, contracting CD4+ clones fell within CM and EM, and contracting CD8+ clones within EMRA.

This chain uses TRBV20-1 with TRBJ1-5; D is uncertain. Material: PBMCs or a T cell subset sorted from them (not recorded which). This sequence originates from a man aged 18 to 35 who had mild COVID-19 (a few samples of this study predate the infection). Cell type and time point are not known. DNA of the CDR3: TGCAGTGCTAGAGATTGGCGGGCATCGGGTCAGCCCCAGCATTTT. It codes for CSARDWRASGQPQHF.